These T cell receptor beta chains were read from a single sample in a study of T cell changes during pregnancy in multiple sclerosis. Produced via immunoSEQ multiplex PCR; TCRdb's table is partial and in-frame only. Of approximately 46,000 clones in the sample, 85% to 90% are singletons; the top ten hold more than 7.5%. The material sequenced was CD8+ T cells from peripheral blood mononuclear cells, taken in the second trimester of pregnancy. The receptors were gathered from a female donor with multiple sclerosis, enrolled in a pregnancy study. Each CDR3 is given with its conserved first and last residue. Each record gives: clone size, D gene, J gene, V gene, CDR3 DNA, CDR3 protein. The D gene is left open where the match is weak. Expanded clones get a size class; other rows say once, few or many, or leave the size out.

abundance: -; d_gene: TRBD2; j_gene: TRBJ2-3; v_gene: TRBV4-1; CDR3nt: TGCGCCAGCGGATCCTCCGGGACTACAATAGATACGCAGTATTTT; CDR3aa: CASGSSGTTIDTQYF
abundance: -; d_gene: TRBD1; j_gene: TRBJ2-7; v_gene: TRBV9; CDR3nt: TGTGCCAGCAGCGCCGGGACAGGGGGCGGTTACGAGCAGTACTTC; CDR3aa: CASSAGTGGGYEQYF
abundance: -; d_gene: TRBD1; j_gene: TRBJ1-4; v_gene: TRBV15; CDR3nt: TGTGCCACCAGCAACAGGGGGAGTTTGGCAGTTGAAAAACTGTTTTTT; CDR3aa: CATSNRGSLAVEKLFF
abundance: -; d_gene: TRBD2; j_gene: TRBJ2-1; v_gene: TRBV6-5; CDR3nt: TGTGCCAGCAGTTACGTCCTAGCGGGGAACAATGAGCAGTTCTTC; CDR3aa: CASSYVLAGNNEQFF
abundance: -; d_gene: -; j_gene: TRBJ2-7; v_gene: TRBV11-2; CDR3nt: TGTGCCAGCAGCACCGGACAGACCTACGAGCAGTACTTC; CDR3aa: CASSTGQTYEQYF
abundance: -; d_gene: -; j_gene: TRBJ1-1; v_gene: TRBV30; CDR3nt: TGTGCCTGGAGTGTAGGCGCCGGTCAGGACACTGAAGCTTTCTTT; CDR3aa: CAWSVGAGQDTEAFF
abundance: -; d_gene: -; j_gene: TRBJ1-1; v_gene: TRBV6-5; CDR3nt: TGTGCCAGCAGTTACGGGGGCCGCACTGAAGCTTTCTTT; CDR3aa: CASSYGGRTEAFF
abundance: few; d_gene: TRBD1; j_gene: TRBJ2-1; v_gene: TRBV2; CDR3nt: TGTGCCAGCAGTGAAGGAGGGACAGTCGCCTACAATGAGCAGTTCTTC; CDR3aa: CASSEGGTVAYNEQFF
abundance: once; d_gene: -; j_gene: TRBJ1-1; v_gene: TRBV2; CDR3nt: TGTGCCAGCAGGGGGGGGATGAACACTGAAGCTTTCTTT; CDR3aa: CASRGGMNTEAFF
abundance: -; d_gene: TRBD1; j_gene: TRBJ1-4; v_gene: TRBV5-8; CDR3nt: TGTGCCAGCAGCCAAGGACAGGCAACTAATGAAAAACTGTTTTTT; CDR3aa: CASSQGQATNEKLFF
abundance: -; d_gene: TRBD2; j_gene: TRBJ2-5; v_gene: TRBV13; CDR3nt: TGTGCCAGCAGCTCCTCCGGGGGGGGAGGGCGAACGACCCAGTACTTC; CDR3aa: CASSSSGGGGRTTQYF
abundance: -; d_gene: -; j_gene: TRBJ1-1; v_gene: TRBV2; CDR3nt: TGTGCCAGCACGGGAACGGTGGTCTTCCCTGAAGCTTTCTTT; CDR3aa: CASTGTVVFPEAFF
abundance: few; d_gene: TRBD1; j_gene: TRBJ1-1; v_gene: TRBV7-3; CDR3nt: TGTGCCAGCAGCTTACAGGGGGCCACTGAAGCTTTCTTT; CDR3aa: CASSLQGATEAFF
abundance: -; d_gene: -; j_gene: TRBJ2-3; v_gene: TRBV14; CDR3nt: TGTGCCAGCAGCCAAGTTCCTAGTCCAGATACGCAGTATTTT; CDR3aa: CASSQVPSPDTQYF
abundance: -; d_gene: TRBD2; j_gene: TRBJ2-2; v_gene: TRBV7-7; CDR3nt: TGTGCTAGCAGGTCGACTAGCGACTCCACCGGGGAGCTGTTTTTT; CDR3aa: CASRSTSDSTGELFF
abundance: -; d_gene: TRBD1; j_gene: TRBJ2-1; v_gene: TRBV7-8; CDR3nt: TGTGCCAGCAGCTCGGGACAGGGGGCGGCAGATGAGCAGTTCTTC; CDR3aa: CASSSGQGAADEQFF
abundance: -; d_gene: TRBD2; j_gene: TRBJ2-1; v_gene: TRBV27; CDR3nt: TGTGCCAGCAGAGGACTAGCGGGGGTGGTCTACAATGAGCAGTTCTTC; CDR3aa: CASRGLAGVVYNEQFF
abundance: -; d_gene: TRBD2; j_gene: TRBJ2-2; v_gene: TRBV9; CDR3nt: TGTGCCAGCAGCCCCGGGTCTAGCGGGGGGGGGAACACCGGGGAGCTGTTTTTT; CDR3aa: CASSPGSSGGGNTGELFF
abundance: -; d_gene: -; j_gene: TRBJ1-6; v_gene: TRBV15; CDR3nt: TGTGCCACCAGCAGAATTCTTCATTCACCCCTCCACTTT; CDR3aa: CATSRILHSPLHF
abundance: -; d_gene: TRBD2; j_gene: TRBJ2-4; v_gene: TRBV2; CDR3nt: TGTGCCGGGACCGGGACTAGCGGGTTCGTGGCCAAAAACATTCAGTACTTC; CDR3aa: CAGTGTSGFVAKNIQYF
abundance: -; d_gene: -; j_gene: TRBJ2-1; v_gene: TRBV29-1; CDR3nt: TGCAGCGTTGCCAGACTGAATGAGCAGTTCTTC; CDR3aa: CSVARLNEQFF
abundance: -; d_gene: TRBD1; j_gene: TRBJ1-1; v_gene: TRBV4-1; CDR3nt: TGCGCCAGCAGCCAAGATAGTCCGGGACAGATAAACACTGAAGCTTTCTTT; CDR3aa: CASSQDSPGQINTEAFF
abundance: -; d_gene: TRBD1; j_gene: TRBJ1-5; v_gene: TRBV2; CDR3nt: TGTGCCAGCAGTGATCCGGACAGGGTGGTTAGCAATCAGCCCCAGCATTTT; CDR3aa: CASSDPDRVVSNQPQHF
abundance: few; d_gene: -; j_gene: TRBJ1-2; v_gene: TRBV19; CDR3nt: TGTGCCAGTAGTATCGGCAGCCTCTCGGGGGGCTACACCTTC; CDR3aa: CASSIGSLSGGYTF
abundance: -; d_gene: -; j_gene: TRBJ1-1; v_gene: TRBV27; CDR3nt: TGTGCCAGCAGTCCATCTCAGGGGTTCACTGAAGCTTTCTTT; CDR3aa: CASSPSQGFTEAFF
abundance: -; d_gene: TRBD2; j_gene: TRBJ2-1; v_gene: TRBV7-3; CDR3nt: TGTGCCAGCAGCTTGGACGGGACTAGGACCGATGAGCAGTTCTTC; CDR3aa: CASSLDGTRTDEQFF